This T cell receptor (beta chain) comes out of a study of blood T cell repertoires in COVID-19. Study context: Material from acute and convalescent COVID-19 was sourced from the United States, Italy and Spain. PBMCs, B-cell-depleted T cells, or T cells were the source of the cDNA or gDNA that made up the material.

Original processing methods: Reference gene primer amplification gave nucleated cell count estimates. Produced via immunoSEQ multiplex PCR; TCRdb's table is partial and in-frame only. The V and J calls and clone size come from that table; D and trimming were worked out from the DNA. The sample lists about 300,000 clones; roughly 85% were seen once. V shed 0 bases, J shed 2 bases, and the junction held 3 bases outside the gene matches. CDR3 length: 16 residues. CDR1 and CDR2 from the germline V gene are SGHRS and YFSETQ. Sequencing was done on a sample of peripheral blood. This chain uses TRBV5-1 with TRBJ2-3, with 10 bases fitting TRBD2. The sequence was collected from a human donor in a cohort sampled during active COVID-19. DNA for the CDR3: TGCGCCAGCAGCTTGGGCCTAGCGGGAGACACAGATACGCAGTATTTT. This codes for CASSLGLAGDTDTQYF.